What follows are 14 T cell receptor beta chains derived from one specimen sequenced in a study of T-cell memory formation after mild COVID-19. TCRdb independently ran MiXCR on the 5' RACE reads; one entry per CDR3 protein. The sample consists of more than 110,000 distinct CDR3 sequences, approximately 25% of them appearing once. The sequenced material came from PBMCs or a T cell subset sorted from them (not recorded which). All receptors derive from an adult woman who had mild COVID-19 (a few samples of this study predate the infection). Cell type and time point are not known.

This clonotype has ten or more counts. The chain combines TRBV9 with TRBJ2-1; D perhaps matches TRBD1 (6 bases). Germline lookup yields CDR1 SGDLS and CDR2 YYNGEE. This CDR3 is 15 amino acids long. Trimming removed 2 bases from V and 4 bases from J, with 13 bases in between. CDR3 sequence: CASSVQGSDYNEQFF. The CDR3, as DNA: TGTGCCAGCAGCGTGCAGGGGTCGGATTACAATGAGCAGTTCTTC.

The chain links TRBV11-2 to TRBJ2-1; TRBD2 matches at 8 bases. Germline V gene sequence: CDR1 SGHAT, CDR2 FQNNGV. The J segment lost 7 bases and the V segment lost 1 base, leaving 3 bases of the junction unmatched. CDR3 length equals 14 residues. For the CDR3, the DNA is TGTGCCAGCAGCTTAGTGGCTAGCGGGAATGAGCAGTTCTTC. Translated: CASSLVASGNEQFF.

This clonotype has ten or more counts. The chain links TRBV12-3 or TRBV12-4 to TRBJ2-3; TRBD2 might be the D (6 bases). Trimming pared 5 bases from V and 0 bases from J, leaving 12 bases between. The CDR3 contains 15 residues. Here the CDR3 DNA reads TGTGCCAGCAGTCGACGGCGGGGCAGCACAGATACGCAGTATTTT. Translating it yields CASSRRRGSTDTQYF.

This clonotype was seen a few times. V is TRBV5-5 and J is TRBJ1-1; D uncertain. Per the germline V gene, CDR1 is SGHKS and CDR2 is YYEKEE (reference sequence). The CDR3 extends over 15 amino acids. V lost 7 bases to trimming and J lost 0 bases, with 16 bases between them. CDR3 bases: TGTGCCAGCTTTAGGACGGAATACATGAACACTGAAGCTTTCTTT. Translating gives CASFRTEYMNTEAFF.

The chain joins TRBV9 to TRBJ2-7; tentative D call: TRBD1 (6 bases). This CDR3 has 17 amino acids. The germline gives CDR1 SGDLS, CDR2 YYNGEE. Trimming removed 0 bases at V and 8 bases at J, with 24 bases between. The CDR3 is CASSVAEMLTGGSKQYF. The CDR3 bases are TGTGCCAGCAGCGTAGCTGAGATGTTGACAGGCGGAAGTAAGCAGTACTTC.

The chain carries TRBV20-1 and TRBJ2-7, with 14 bases fitting TRBD2. The CDR3 extends over 17 amino acids. Losses at the gene ends were 5 bases for V and 4 bases for J; bases not matched to a gene: 13. Germline CDR1 and CDR2: DFQATT and SNEGSKA (reference sequence). The DNA of the CDR3 is TGCAGTGCTGCTAGTCCCGGGACTAGCGGGAGCTTTTACGAGCAGTACTTC. Protein product: CSAASPGTSGSFYEQYF.

V and J are TRBV9 and TRBJ1-1, with 9 bases identical to TRBD1. The trim removed 4 bases at V and 6 bases at J, leaving 10 bases unmatched. The germline CDR1 and CDR2 sequences are SGDLS and YYNGEE. This CDR3 comprises 15 residues. CDR3 DNA: TGTGCCAGCAGCCCCCCACAGGGGGCAATGTCTGAAGCTTTCTTT. Translated: CASSPPQGAMSEAFF.

This clonotype showed up just a few times. In DNA, the CDR3 is TGTGCCAGCAGCTTAGACGGGACCTCTGCTAGGACGCAGTATTTT. Encoded protein: CASSLDGTSARTQYF. This chain uses TRBV11-3 with TRBJ2-3; the D call may be TRBD1 or TRBD2 (5 bases each). Per germline, CDR1 SGHNT and CDR2 YENEEA. The V and J ends lost 0 bases and 9 bases respectively, with 16 bases between them. The CDR3 runs 15 residues.

V and J are TRBV7-2 and TRBJ2-3; TRBD2 matches 9 bases. This CDR3 has 16 amino acids. Losses at the gene ends were 3 bases for V and 3 bases for J; bases not matched to a gene: 7. Germline loops: CDR1 SGHTA, CDR2 FQGNSA. The CDR3 DNA reads TGTGCCAGCAGCTTGTCTAGCGGGACTGGGACAGATACGCAGTATTTT. Translation: CASSLSSGTGTDTQYF.

This clonotype was picked up a small number of times. The V gene is TRBV27, the J gene TRBJ2-5; no reliable D call. V lost 6 bases and J 5 bases, leaving 13 bases between the germline ends. CDR1 and CDR2 from the germline V gene are MNHEY and SMNVEV (reference sequence). This CDR3 has 13 residues. The CDR3 region has the DNA TGTGCCAGCAGCTCTAGGCCCGGGGAGACCCAGTACTTC. It translates to CASSSRPGETQYF.

This clonotype occurred a few times. The chain couples TRBV24-1 to TRBJ2-3; perhaps D is TRBD1 or TRBD2 (6 bases each). The CDR3 loop spans 18 amino acids. V was shortened by 3 bases and J by 0 bases, with 18 bases between the two germline ends. Germline V gene lookup returns CDR1 KGHDR and CDR2 SFDVKD. CDR3 sequence reads: CATSDPDAWGASTDTQYF. CDR3 coding DNA: TGTGCCACCAGTGATCCTGATGCATGGGGGGCGAGCACAGATACGCAGTATTTT.

This clonotype was picked up a small number of times. The J gene is TRBJ2-5, the V gene TRBV4-1; D might be TRBD1 (5 bases). Germline assignment: CDR1 MGHRA and CDR2 YSYEKL. V was clipped by 1 base and J by 2 bases, with 11 bases between them. The CDR3 consists of 15 residues. CDR3 region: CASSQGWGNQETQYF. CDR3 coding DNA: TGCGCCAGCAGCCAAGGGTGGGGCAATCAAGAGACCCAGTACTTC.

V and J are TRBV14 and TRBJ2-2, with TRBD2 matching 12 bases. Germline V lookup: CDR1 SGHDN, CDR2 FVKESK. V shed 5 bases and J 3 bases; nucleotides not matched to a gene: 4. The CDR3 covers 16 residues. The CDR3 DNA reads as TGTGCCAGCAGCTCTAGCGGGAGGGCCGACACCGGGGAGCTGTTTTTT. It yields the protein CASSSSGRADTGELFF.

This chain uses TRBV6-5 with TRBJ2-1, with 10 bases matching TRBD2. The CDR3 sequence is 15 residues long. The V and J ends lost 8 bases and 4 bases, in that order; junction bases with no gene match: 8. Germline lookup yields CDR1 MNHEY and CDR2 SVGAGI. The CDR3 DNA follows: TGTGCCAGCCGTCCGGGACTAGCGACGTACAATGAGCAGTTCTTC. Residues: CASRPGLATYNEQFF.